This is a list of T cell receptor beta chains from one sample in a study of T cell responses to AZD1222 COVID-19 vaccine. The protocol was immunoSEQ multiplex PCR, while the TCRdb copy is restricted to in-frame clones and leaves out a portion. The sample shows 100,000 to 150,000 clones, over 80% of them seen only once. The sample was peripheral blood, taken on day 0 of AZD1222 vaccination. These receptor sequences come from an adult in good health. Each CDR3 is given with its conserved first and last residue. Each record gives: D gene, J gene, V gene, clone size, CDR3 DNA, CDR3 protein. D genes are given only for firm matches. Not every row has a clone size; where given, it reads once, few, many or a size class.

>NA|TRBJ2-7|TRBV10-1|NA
TGCGCCAGCAGTCAAGCCTCACAGTTTTTCGAGCAGTACTTC
CASSQASQFFEQYF
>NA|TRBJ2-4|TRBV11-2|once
TGTGCCAGCAGCCCGCGGACCCAAAACATTCAGTACTTC
CASSPRTQNIQYF
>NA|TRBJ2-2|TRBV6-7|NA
TGTGCCAGCTTCTACGGGGCCTCGCCGAATAACACCGGGGAGCTGTTTTTT
CASFYGASPNNTGELFF
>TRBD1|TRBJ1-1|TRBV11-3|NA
TGTGCCAGCAGCTTAGGACAGGGGGCCGACACTGAAGCTTTCTTT
CASSLGQGADTEAFF
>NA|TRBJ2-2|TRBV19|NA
TGTGCCAGTAGTATTACCCTACTAGTTTACGCCACCGGGGAGCTGTTTTTT
CASSITLLVYATGELFF
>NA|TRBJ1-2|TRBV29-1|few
TGCAGCGTTGGGGCGGGAGGCTATGGCTACACCTTC
CSVGAGGYGYTF
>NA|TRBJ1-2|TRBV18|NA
TGTGCCAGCTCACCGAGGACCGACCAAGGCTACACCTTC
CASSPRTDQGYTF
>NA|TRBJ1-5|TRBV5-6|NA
TGTGCCAGCAGCGCAGGTAGCAATCAGCCCCAGCATTTT
CASSAGSNQPQHF
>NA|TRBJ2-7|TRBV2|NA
TGTGCCAGCAGTGAAGTAGGATTAACTACCTACGAGCAGTACTTC
CASSEVGLTTYEQYF
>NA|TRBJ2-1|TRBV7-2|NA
TGTGCCAGCAGCTCCAGCGGGAATGAGCAGTTCTTC
CASSSSGNEQFF
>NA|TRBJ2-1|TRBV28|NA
TGTGCCAGCAGTACTCAGGGGCTTGGCTACAATGAGCAGTTCTTC
CASSTQGLGYNEQFF
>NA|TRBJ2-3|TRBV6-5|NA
TGTGCCAGCCGGATGGGGCGTCTTGGCACAGATACGCAGTATTTT
CASRMGRLGTDTQYF
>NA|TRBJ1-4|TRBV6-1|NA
TGTGCCAGCAGTGAAGGTCAGGGGCTTGCAACTAATGAAAAACTGTTTTTT
CASSEGQGLATNEKLFF
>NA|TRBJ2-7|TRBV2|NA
TGTGCCAGCAGTGAAGAAGCCTACGAGCGGTACTTC
CASSEEAYERYF
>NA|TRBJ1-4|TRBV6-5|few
TGTGCCAGCAGCCGGGGGGGTATAACTAATGAAAAACTGTTTTTT
CASSRGGITNEKLFF
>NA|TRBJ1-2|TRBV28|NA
TGTGCCAGCAGTTCTGCCGGGACGGAGAACTATGGCTACACCTTC
CASSSAGTENYGYTF
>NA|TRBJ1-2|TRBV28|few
TGTGCCAGCAGTTCCCCCTCGACAACTCATTTGTATGGCTACACCTTC
CASSSPSTTHLYGYTF
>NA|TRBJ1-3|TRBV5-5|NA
TGTGCCAGCAGCTTGGACAGGAGCTCTGGAAACACCATATATTTT
CASSLDRSSGNTIYF
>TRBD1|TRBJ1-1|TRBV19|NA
TGTGCCAGTAGTGTCCGACAGGGGGAAGTTGAAGCTTTCTTT
CASSVRQGEVEAFF
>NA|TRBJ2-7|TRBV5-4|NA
TGTGCCAGCAGCTACGGGACCTACGAGCAGTACTTC
CASSYGTYEQYF
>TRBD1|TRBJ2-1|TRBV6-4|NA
TGTGCCAGCAGCTGGACAGGGGCTAGCGGACACAATGAGCAGTTCTTC
CASSWTGASGHNEQFF
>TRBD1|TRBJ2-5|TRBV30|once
TGTGCCTGGAGTTCACTGACAGGGGCCGGGGAGACCCAGTACTTC
CAWSSLTGAGETQYF
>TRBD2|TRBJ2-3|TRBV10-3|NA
TGTGCCGCTATGCCGGGGGGGGGAGCAGATACGCAGTATTTT
CAAMPGGGADTQYF
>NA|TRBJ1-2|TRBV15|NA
TGTGCCACCAGCAGAGAACAGACTGTCTATGGCTACACCTTC
CATSREQTVYGYTF